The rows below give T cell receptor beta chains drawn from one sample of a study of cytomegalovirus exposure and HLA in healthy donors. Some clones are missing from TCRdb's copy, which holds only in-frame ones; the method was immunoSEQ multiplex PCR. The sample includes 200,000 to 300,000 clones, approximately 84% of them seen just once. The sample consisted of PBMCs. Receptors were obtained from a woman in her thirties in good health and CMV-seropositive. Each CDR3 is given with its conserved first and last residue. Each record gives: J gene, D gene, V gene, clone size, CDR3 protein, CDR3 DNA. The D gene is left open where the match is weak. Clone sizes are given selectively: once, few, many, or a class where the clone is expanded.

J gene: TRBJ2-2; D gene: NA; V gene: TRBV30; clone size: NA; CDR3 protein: CAWSVPGVVGGELFF; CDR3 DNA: TGTGCCTGGAGTGTCCCCGGGGTAGTAGGCGGGGAGCTGTTTTTT
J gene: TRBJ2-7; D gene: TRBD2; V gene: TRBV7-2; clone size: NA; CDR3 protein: CASSLARASGHKEYF; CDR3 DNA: TGTGCCAGCAGCTTAGCGAGGGCTAGCGGGCACAAGGAGTACTTC
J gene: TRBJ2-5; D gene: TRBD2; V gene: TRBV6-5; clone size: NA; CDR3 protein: CASIRLAGGETQYF; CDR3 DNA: TGTGCCAGCATCAGACTAGCGGGAGGAGAGACCCAGTACTTC
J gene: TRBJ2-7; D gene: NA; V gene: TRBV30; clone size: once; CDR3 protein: CAWTSSPPAYEQYF; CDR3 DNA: TGTGCCTGGACTTCAAGCCCGCCCGCCTACGAGCAGTACTTC
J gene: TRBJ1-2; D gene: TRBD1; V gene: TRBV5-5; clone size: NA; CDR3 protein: CASSLDRGRGGYTF; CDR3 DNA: TGTGCCAGCAGCCTGGACAGGGGGCGAGGAGGCTACACCTTC
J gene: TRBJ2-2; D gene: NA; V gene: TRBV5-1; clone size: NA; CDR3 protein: CASSSLVTGELFF; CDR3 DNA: TGCGCCAGCAGCTCCTTAGTCACCGGGGAGCTGTTTTTT
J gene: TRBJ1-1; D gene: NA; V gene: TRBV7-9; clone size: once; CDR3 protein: CASSLNRVRDTEAFF; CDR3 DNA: TGTGCCAGCAGCCTTAACAGGGTGCGAGACACTGAAGCTTTCTTT
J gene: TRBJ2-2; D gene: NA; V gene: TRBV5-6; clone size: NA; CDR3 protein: CASSLATGTGELFF; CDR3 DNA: TGTGCCAGCAGCTTGGCCACAGGGACCGGGGAGCTGTTTTTT
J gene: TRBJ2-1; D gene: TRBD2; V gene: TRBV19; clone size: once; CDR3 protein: CASSIGLAGTLGDNEQFF; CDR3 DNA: TGTGCCAGTAGTATAGGGTTAGCGGGGACGTTAGGGGACAATGAGCAGTTCTTC
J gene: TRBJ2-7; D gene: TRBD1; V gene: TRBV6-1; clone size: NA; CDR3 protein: CASSEGTGTYEQYF; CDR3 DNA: TGTGCCAGCAGTGAAGGGACAGGGACCTACGAGCAGTACTTC
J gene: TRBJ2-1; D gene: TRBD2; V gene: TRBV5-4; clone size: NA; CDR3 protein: CASSLSLAGGPIEQFF; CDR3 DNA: TGTGCCAGCAGCTTAAGCCTAGCGGGAGGGCCCATTGAGCAGTTCTTC
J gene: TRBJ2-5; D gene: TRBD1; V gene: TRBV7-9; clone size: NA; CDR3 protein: CASSPGTGRREETQYF; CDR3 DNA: TGTGCCAGCAGCCCTGGGACAGGGAGGAGGGAAGAGACCCAGTACTTC
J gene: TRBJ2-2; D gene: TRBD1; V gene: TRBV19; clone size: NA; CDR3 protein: CASADRALVGELFF; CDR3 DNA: TGTGCCAGTGCCGACAGGGCACTAGTAGGGGAGCTGTTTTTT
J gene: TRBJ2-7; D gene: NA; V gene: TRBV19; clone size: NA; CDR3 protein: CASSMQVETRRYEQYF; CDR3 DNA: TGTGCCAGTAGTATGCAGGTAGAAACTAGGCGGTACGAGCAGTACTTC
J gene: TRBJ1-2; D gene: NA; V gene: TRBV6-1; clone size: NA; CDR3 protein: CASSEVGGDGYTF; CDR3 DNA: TGTGCCAGCAGTGAAGTGGGCGGGGATGGCTACACCTTC
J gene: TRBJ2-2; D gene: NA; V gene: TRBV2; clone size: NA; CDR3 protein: CASRGLASGTGELFF; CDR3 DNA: TGTGCCAGCAGGGGACTGGCTAGTGGTACCGGGGAGCTGTTTTTT
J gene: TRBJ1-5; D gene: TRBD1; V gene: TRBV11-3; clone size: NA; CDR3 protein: CASSLGQGSNQPQHF; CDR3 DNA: TGTGCCAGCAGCTTGGGACAGGGAAGCAATCAGCCCCAGCATTTT
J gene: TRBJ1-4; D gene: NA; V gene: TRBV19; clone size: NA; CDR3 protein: CASSPGTSPGDEKLFF; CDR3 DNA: TGTGCCAGTAGTCCTGGGACCTCTCCGGGGGATGAAAAACTGTTTTTT
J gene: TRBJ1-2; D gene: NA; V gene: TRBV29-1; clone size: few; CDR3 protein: CSVPEWRVGYTF; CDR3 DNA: TGCAGCGTCCCCGAGTGGAGGGTTGGCTACACCTTC
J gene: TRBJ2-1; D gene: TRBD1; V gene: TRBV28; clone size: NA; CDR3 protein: CASSQTGVTYNEQFF; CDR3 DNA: TGTGCCAGCAGTCAGACAGGGGTCACCTACAATGAGCAGTTCTTC
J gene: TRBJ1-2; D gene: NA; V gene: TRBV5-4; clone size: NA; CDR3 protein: CASSSYQDGNNGYTF; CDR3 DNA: TGTGCCAGCAGCTCCTATCAGGACGGGAATAATGGCTACACCTTC
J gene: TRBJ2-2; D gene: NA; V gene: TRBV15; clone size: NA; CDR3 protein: CATSATNTGELFF; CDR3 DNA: TGTGCCACCAGTGCCACAAACACCGGGGAGCTGTTTTTT
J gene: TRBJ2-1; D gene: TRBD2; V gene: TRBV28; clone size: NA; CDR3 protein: CASSFVTSGRNNEQFF; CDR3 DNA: TGTGCCAGCAGTTTTGTTACTAGCGGGCGAAACAATGAGCAGTTCTTC
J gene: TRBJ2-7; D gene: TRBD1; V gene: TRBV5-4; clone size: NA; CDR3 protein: CASSSRTGGPYEQYF; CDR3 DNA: TGTGCCAGCAGCTCTCGGACAGGGGGTCCTTACGAGCAGTACTTC
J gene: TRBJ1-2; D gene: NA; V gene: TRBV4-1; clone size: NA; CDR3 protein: CASSQGQGYGYTF; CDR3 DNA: TGCGCCAGCAGCCAAGGGCAGGGCTATGGCTACACCTTC
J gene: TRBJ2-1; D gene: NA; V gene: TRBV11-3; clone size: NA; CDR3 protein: CASSLTGNEQFF; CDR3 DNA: TGTGCCAGCAGCTTAACCGGGAATGAGCAGTTCTTC
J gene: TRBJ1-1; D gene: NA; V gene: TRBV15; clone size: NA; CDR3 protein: CATSSEGGDTEAFF; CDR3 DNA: TGTGCCACCAGCAGTGAAGGAGGGGACACTGAAGCTTTCTTT
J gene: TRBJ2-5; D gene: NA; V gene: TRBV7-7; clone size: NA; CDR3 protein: CASSLAPSRQETQYF; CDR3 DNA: TGTGCCAGCAGCTTAGCGCCTTCGAGGCAAGAGACCCAGTACTTC
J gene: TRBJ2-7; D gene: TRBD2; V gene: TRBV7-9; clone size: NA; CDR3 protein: CASSLGTSGRHEQYF; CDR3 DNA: TGTGCCAGCAGCTTAGGGACTAGCGGGAGACACGAGCAGTACTTC
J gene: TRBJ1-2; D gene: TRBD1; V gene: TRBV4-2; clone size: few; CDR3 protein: CASSQAGTVNGYTF; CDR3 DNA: TGTGCCAGCAGCCAAGCAGGGACAGTGAATGGCTACACCTTC
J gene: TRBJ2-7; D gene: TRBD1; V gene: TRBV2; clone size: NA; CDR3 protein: CASRDRGHEQYF; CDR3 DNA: TGTGCCAGCAGAGACAGGGGCCACGAGCAGTACTTC
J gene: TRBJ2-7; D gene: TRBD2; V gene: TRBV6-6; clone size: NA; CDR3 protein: CASSRPSGRTHEQYF; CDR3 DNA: TGTGCCAGCAGTAGACCTAGCGGGAGGACCCACGAGCAGTACTTC
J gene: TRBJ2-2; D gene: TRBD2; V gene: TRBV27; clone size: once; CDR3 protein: CASSLSGRYTGELFF; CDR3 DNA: TGTGCCAGCAGCCTTAGCGGGAGGTACACCGGGGAGCTGTTTTTT
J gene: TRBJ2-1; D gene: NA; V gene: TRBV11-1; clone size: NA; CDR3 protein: CASSARDEQFF; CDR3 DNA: TGTGCCAGCAGTGCTAGAGATGAGCAGTTCTTC
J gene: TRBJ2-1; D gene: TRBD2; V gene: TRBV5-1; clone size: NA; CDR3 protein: CASRLIGGVETSGKQGYNEQFF; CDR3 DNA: TGCGCCAGCAGACTCATCGGGGGAGTCGAGACTAGCGGGAAGCAAGGCTACAATGAGCAGTTCTTC
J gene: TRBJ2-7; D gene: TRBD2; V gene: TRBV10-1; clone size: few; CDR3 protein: CASSASGSSYEQYF; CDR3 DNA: TGCGCCAGCAGTGCTAGCGGGAGCTCCTACGAGCAGTACTTC
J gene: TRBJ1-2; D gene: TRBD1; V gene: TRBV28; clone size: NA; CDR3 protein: CASSPLSTGADYGYTF; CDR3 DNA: TGTGCCAGCAGTCCCCTTTCGACAGGGGCTGACTATGGCTACACCTTC
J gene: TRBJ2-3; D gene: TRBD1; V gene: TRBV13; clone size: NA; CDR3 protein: CASSAPGQAGRTDTQYF; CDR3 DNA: TGTGCCAGCAGCGCGCCGGGACAGGCCGGTCGGACAGATACGCAGTATTTT
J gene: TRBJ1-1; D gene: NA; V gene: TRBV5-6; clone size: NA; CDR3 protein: CASSLAPTSTEAFF; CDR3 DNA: TGTGCCAGCAGCTTGGCCCCCACTTCCACTGAAGCTTTCTTT
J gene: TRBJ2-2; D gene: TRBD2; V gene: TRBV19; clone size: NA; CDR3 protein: CASSRAASGRVGELFF; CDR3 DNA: TGTGCCAGTAGTAGAGCGGCTAGCGGGAGAGTCGGGGAGCTGTTTTTT
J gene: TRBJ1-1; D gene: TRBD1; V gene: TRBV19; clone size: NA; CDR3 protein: CASSPRQGSMNTEAFF; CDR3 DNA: TGTGCCAGTAGTCCCCGACAGGGATCAATGAACACTGAAGCTTTCTTT
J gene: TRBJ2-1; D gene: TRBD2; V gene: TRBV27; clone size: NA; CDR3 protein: CASSLAGGINEQFF; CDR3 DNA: TGTGCCAGCAGTTTAGCGGGAGGGATCAATGAGCAGTTCTTC
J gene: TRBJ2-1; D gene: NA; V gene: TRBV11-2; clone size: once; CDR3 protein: CASSLDEGGPYNEQFF; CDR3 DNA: TGTGCCAGCAGCTTAGATGAGGGAGGCCCATACAATGAGCAGTTCTTC
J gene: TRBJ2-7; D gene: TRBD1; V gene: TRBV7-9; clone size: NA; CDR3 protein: CASSLAGTVYEQYF; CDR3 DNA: TGTGCCAGCAGCTTGGCCGGGACAGTATACGAGCAGTACTTC
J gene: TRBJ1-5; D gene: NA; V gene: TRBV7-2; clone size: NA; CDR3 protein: CASSLLWGSPNQPQHF; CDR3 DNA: TGTGCCAGCAGCTTACTATGGGGCAGCCCCAATCAGCCCCAGCATTTT
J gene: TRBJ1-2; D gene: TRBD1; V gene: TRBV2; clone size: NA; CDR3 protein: CASTAQGEGGYTF; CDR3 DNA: TGTGCCAGCACCGCACAGGGGGAAGGCGGCTACACCTTC
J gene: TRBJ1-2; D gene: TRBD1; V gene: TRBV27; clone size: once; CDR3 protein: CASSLKLPGQGNYGYTF; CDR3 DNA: TGTGCCAGCAGTCTAAAACTACCGGGACAGGGAAACTATGGCTACACCTTC
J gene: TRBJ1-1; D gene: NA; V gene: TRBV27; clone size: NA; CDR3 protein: CASIRYGTPLMNTEAFF; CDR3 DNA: TGTGCCAGCATCAGGTACGGGACACCCTTGATGAACACTGAAGCTTTCTTT
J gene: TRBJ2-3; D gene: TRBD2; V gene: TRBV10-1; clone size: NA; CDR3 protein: CASSAGTIETDTQYF; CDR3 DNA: TGCGCCAGCAGTGCCGGGACTATAGAGACAGATACGCAGTATTTT
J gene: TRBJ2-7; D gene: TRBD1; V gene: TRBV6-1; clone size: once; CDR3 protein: CASSPDRVSYEQYF; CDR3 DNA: TGTGCCAGCAGCCCGGACAGGGTCTCCTACGAGCAGTACTTC
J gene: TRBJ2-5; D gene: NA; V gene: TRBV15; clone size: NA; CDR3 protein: CATSRDTGIGETQYF; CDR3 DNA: TGTGCCACCAGCAGAGATACCGGGATTGGGGAGACCCAGTACTTC
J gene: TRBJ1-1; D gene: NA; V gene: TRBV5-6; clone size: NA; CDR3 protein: CASTTTGAGPTEAFF; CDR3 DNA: TGTGCCAGCACCACTACCGGTGCAGGGCCCACTGAAGCTTTCTTT
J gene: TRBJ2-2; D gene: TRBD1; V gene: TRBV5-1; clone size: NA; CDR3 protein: CASSLNRGSTGELFF; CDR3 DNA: TGCGCCAGCAGCTTGAACAGGGGTAGCACCGGGGAGCTGTTTTTT
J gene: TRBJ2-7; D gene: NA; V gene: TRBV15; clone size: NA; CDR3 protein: CATSRGGSYEQYF; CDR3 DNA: TGTGCCACCAGCAGGGGGGGCTCCTACGAGCAGTACTTC
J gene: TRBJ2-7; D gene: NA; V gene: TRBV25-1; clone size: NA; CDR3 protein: CASSEGRSVYEQYF; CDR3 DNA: TGTGCCAGCAGTGAGGGGCGTTCGGTCTACGAGCAGTACTTC
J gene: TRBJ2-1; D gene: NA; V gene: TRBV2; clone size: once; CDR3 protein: CAGNRDYEQFF; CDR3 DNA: TGTGCCGGGAACCGGGACTATGAGCAGTTCTTC
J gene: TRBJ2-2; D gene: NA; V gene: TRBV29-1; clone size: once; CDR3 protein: CSVVGTGNTGELFF; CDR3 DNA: TGCAGCGTTGTGGGGACTGGGAACACCGGGGAGCTGTTTTTT
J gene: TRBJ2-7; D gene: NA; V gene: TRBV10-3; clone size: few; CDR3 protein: CAISEGGADYEQYF; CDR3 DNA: TGTGCCATCAGTGAAGGGGGGGCTGACTACGAGCAGTACTTC
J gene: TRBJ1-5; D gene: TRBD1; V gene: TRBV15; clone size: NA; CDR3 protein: CATSRARHSGTGAYLSNQPQHF; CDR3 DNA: TGTGCCACCAGCAGAGCTAGACATTCCGGGACAGGGGCCTATTTAAGCAATCAGCCCCAGCATTTT